These 30 T cell receptor beta chains were all obtained from the same sample, sequenced in a study of blood T cell repertoires in COVID-19. Data came from immunoSEQ multiplex PCR; TCRdb stores just in-frame clones and leaves some out. This sample has around 250,000 clones, with approximately 88% found just once. Sequenced: PBMCs or T cells enriched from blood (not recorded which). Receptors were obtained from a woman aged 40 to 50 with acute COVID-19.

DNA of the CDR3: TGTGCCAGCAGCCCAGACTACACAGGGAATTCACCCCTCCACTTT. This gives the protein CASSPDYTGNSPLHF. The chain joins TRBV3-1 (or the pseudogene TRBV3-2) to TRBJ1-6; TRBD1 might be the D (6 bases). Trimming left V 4 bases short and J 7 bases short, with 14 bases between. CDR1 is LGHDT and CDR2 is YNNKEL in the germline V gene (reference sequence). CDR3 length: 15 amino acids.

The J gene is TRBJ1-4, the V gene TRBV19; a possible D gene is TRBD1 (5 bases). Germline lookup yields CDR1 LNHDA and CDR2 SQIVND (reference sequence). The V end was cut by 8 bases, the J end by 4 bases, with 14 bases between. The CDR3 is 14 residues long. CDR3 in amino acids: CASGRATVNEKLFF. CDR3 sequence (DNA): TGTGCCAGTGGACGGGCGACAGTTAATGAAAAACTGTTTTTT.

V gene TRBV10-3 combines with J gene TRBJ2-7, with TRBD1 matching 9 bases. Trimming cost V 5 bases and J 6 bases; bases outside gene matches: 11. The CDR3 contains 15 residues. Germline V gene data show CDR1 as ENHRY and CDR2 as SYGVKD. The CDR3 DNA reads TGTGCCATCAGTATAGGGACAGGGAAACCTCCCGAGCAGTACTTC. Its protein product is CAISIGTGKPPEQYF.

The chain carries TRBV9 and TRBJ2-3; 10 nucleotides agree with TRBD2. The CDR3 has 17 residues. Germline values: CDR1 SGDLS, CDR2 YYNGEE. The J segment lost 2 bases and the V segment lost 3 bases, leaving 9 bases of the junction unmatched. The CDR3 bases are TGTGCCAGCAGCGCAGTTCCGGGACTAGCGAACACAGATACGCAGTATTTT. This encodes CASSAVPGLANTDTQYF.

The chain links TRBV7-6 to TRBJ2-7, with D hard to call. The CDR3 covers 14 residues. V lost 5 bases and J 0 bases, leaving 11 bases between the germline ends. Germline CDR1 SGHVS, CDR2 FNYEAQ. The CDR3 DNA sequence: TGTGCCAGCAGCCCGGAAGGAGCCTCCTACGAGCAGTACTTC. Translated: CASSPEGASYEQYF.

This clone turned up a few times. The chain links TRBV25-1 to TRBJ1-4; TRBD1 matches at 9 bases. The length of the CDR3 is 14 residues. Losses at the gene ends were 5 bases for V and 8 bases for J; bases not matched to a gene: 6. Germline V gene sequence: CDR1 MGHDK, CDR2 SYGVNS. The CDR3 reads CASSRQGVIEKLFF. Here the CDR3 DNA reads TGTGCCAGCAGTCGACAGGGGGTTATCGAAAAACTGTTTTTT.

This clone appeared once. This chain connects TRBV9 to TRBJ2-7; 8 bases line up with TRBD1. The CDR3 runs to 15 residues. The V gene end was trimmed by 3 bases and the J gene end by 2 bases; junction bases not matched to a gene: 7. The germline V gene encodes CDR1 SGDLS and CDR2 YYNGEE. CDR3 nucleotides: TGTGCCAGCAGCGAAGGACAGGGTAGTCCCTACGAGCAGTACTTC. Translated, it gives CASSEGQGSPYEQYF.

This chain joins TRBV3-1 (or the pseudogene TRBV3-2) and TRBJ2-1; 7 nucleotides agree with TRBD1. This CDR3 region has 15 residues. Per germline, CDR1 LGHDT and CDR2 YNNKEL (reference sequence). V lost 6 bases to trimming and J lost 2 bases; unmatched junction nucleotides: 7. The DNA for the CDR3 is TGTGCCAGCAGGGTCAACAGGGGAGCCTACAATGAGCAGTTCTTC. Residues: CASRVNRGAYNEQFF.

V and J are TRBV28 and TRBJ2-2; D possibly corresponds to TRBD1 (6 bases). The V and J ends lost 6 bases and 0 bases respectively, with 17 bases between them. The CDR3 contains 17 residues. Germline V CDR1 and CDR2: MDHEN, SYDVKM. CDR3 DNA sequence: TGTGCCAGCAGAACACTATACGGGACAACGAACACCGGGGAGCTGTTTTTT. Residues: CASRTLYGTTNTGELFF.

The chain is built from TRBV19 and TRBJ2-1; 8 nucleotides line up with TRBD2. Germline V lookup: CDR1 LNHDA, CDR2 SQIVND (reference sequence). Losses at the gene ends were 0 bases for V and 4 bases for J; bases not matched to a gene: 11. The CDR3 extends over 18 amino acids. As DNA, the CDR3 is TGTGCCAGTAGTATAGATGCTAGCGGGTCAATTTTGTACAATGAGCAGTTCTTC. Translation gives CASSIDASGSILYNEQFF.

This clone was observed a few times. The CDR3 DNA reads as TGTGCCATCAGTGAGTGGAGGGAGGGCACTGAAGCTTTCTTT. It is translated as CAISEWREGTEAFF. The chain recombines TRBV10-3 with TRBJ1-1; D call uncertain. Germline lookup yields CDR1 ENHRY and CDR2 SYGVKD. Trimming pared 1 base from V and 4 bases from J, leaving 10 bases between. The CDR3 spans 14 residues.

This chain uses TRBV11-3 with TRBJ1-1; possibly TRBD1 for D (5 bases). The V gene's germline CDR1 is SGHNT and CDR2 YENEEA. The V and J ends lost 5 bases and 1 base respectively, with 14 bases between them. CDR3 length equals 15 residues. This chain's CDR3 is CASSDGGTENTEAFF. The CDR3 DNA reads as TGTGCCAGCAGCGACGGAGGGACGGAGAACACTGAAGCTTTCTTT.

The sample holds a few counts of this clone. The V gene is TRBV23-1, the J gene TRBJ1-1; 10 bases map to TRBD1. TRBV23-1 is sorted into the ORF group, with uncertain function. Trimming cost V 4 bases and J 1 base; bases outside gene matches: 3. The length of the CDR3 is 15 residues. The CDR3 DNA sequence: TGCGCCAGCAGTCGGGGGACAGGGGAGAACACTGAAGCTTTCTTT. Amino acids: CASSRGTGENTEAFF.

This clone has just a few counts. This chain joins TRBV6-2 or TRBV6-3 and TRBJ2-7; the D gene is possibly TRBD1 (6 bases). V was trimmed by 0 bases and J by 3 bases, leaving 18 bases between them. Per the germline V gene, CDR1 is MNHEY and CDR2 is SVGEGT. CDR3 length equals 17 residues. CDR3 nucleotides: TGTGCCAGCAGTTACTCGATCGGGACACCTTTGGACTACGAGCAGTACTTC. It specifies CASSYSIGTPLDYEQYF.

The genes are TRBV5-6 and TRBJ2-7, with a possible D match to TRBD1 (6 bases). V lost 1 base and J 0 bases, leaving 8 bases between the germline ends. Germline CDR1 and CDR2: SGHDT and YYEEEE. This CDR3 has 14 amino acids. The CDR3: CASSLWTVSYEQYF. The CDR3 DNA follows: TGTGCCAGCAGCTTGTGGACAGTCTCCTACGAGCAGTACTTC.

The chain carries TRBV28 and TRBJ2-7, with 12 bases identical to TRBD1. V lost 8 bases, J lost 2 bases, and 16 bases stayed unmatched. Germline V lookup: CDR1 MDHEN, CDR2 SYDVKM. The length of the CDR3 is 18 residues. The CDR3 bases are TGTGCCAGCCTGGGGACAGGGGGCACCATTCATGCGGCCTACGAGCAGTACTTC. It codes for CASLGTGGTIHAAYEQYF.

J is TRBJ2-7 and V is TRBV28, with D hard to call. V was trimmed by 7 bases and J by 6 bases, leaving 16 bases between them. The CDR3 contains 13 residues. Germline CDR1 is MDHEN and CDR2 is SYDVKM. CDR3: CASTREWRSEQYF. The CDR3 DNA reads as TGTGCCAGCACCCGCGAATGGCGGAGCGAGCAGTACTTC.

This clone was seen a single time. The chain recombines TRBV6-5 with TRBJ1-6; 8 bases line up with TRBD1. Germline lookup yields CDR1 MNHEY and CDR2 SVGAGI. This CDR3 comprises 13 residues. Losses at the gene ends were 7 bases for V and 7 bases for J; bases not matched to a gene: 3. The CDR3 loop is CASTDRGNSPLHF. In DNA, the CDR3 is TGTGCCAGCACCGACAGGGGAAATTCACCCCTCCACTTT.

V usage is TRBV28 and J usage is TRBJ1-4; 8 bases line up with TRBD1. The V segment lost 4 bases and the J segment 14 bases; nucleotides outside the gene matches: 18. The length of the CDR3 is 16 residues. Germline assignment: CDR1 MDHEN and CDR2 SYDVKM. The CDR3 sequence: CASSSAGQGLRRGLFF. The CDR3, as DNA: TGTGCCAGCAGTTCGGCCGGACAGGGCCTTCGGCGTGGTCTGTTTTTT.

CDR3 sequence (DNA): TGTGCCAGCAGCTTGGCTCGGGGAGTGGGAGATACGCAGTATTTT. It yields the protein CASSLARGVGDTQYF. The rearrangement links TRBV5-4 to TRBJ2-3; D possibly corresponds to TRBD2 (5 bases). Deletions cut 0 bases from V and 5 bases from J, with 13 bases between. CDR1 SGHNT and CDR2 YYREEE come from the germline V gene (reference sequence). The CDR3 loop spans 15 amino acids. Based on the CDR3 plus reference TRBV5-4 and TRBJ2-3, the full variable domain is ETGVTQSPTHLIKTRGQQVTLRCSSQSGHNTVSWYQQALGQGPQFIFQYYREEENGRGNFPPRFSGLQFPNYSSELNVNALELDDSALYLCASSLARGVGDTQYFGPGTRLTVL.

This chain connects TRBV5-6 to TRBJ1-6; the match to TRBD1 covers 7 bases. Germline loops: CDR1 SGHDT, CDR2 YYEEEE. J lost 7 bases, V lost 4 bases, and 14 bases had no gene match. This CDR3 is built from 17 residues. CDR3 in amino acids: CASSTYSSGTVNSPLHF. The CDR3 coding sequence is TGTGCCAGCAGCACCTACTCTTCCGGGACAGTCAATTCACCCCTCCACTTT.

The chain recombines TRBV7-8 with TRBJ2-2; 8 nucleotides match TRBD2. Germline CDR1 SGHVS, CDR2 FQNEAQ. The V gene end was trimmed by 1 base and the J gene end by 6 bases; junction bases not matched to a gene: 7. The CDR3 has 16 residues. The CDR3 sequence: CASSLVQRESAGELFF. Here the CDR3 DNA reads TGTGCCAGCAGCTTAGTCCAGCGGGAGTCGGCCGGGGAGCTGTTTTTT.

This clone is a singleton in its sample. The J gene is TRBJ2-3, the V gene TRBV29-1; 9 bases match TRBD1. Germline V CDR1 and CDR2: SQVTM, ANQGSEA. The CDR3 spans 17 residues. V was clipped by 6 bases and J by 4 bases; unmatched bases: 17. In nucleotides, the CDR3 is TGCAGCGTCTTGGCTAGGTCCGGGACAGGGAGGGCAGATACGCAGTATTTT. Translation gives CSVLARSGTGRADTQYF.

This rearrangement joins TRBV7-2 to TRBJ1-3, with 11 bases fitting TRBD1. In germline, CDR1 is SGHTA, CDR2 FQGNSA. J gave up 4 bases and V 3 bases, and 5 bases lay outside the gene matches. The CDR3 consists of 16 residues. The CDR3 spells CASSFFGQGAGNTIYF. CDR3 in DNA: TGTGCCAGCAGCTTTTTTGGACAGGGGGCCGGAAACACCATATATTTT.

The rearrangement uses TRBV2 and TRBJ2-1, with D maybe TRBD2 (6 bases). V lost 8 bases and J 1 base, leaving 15 bases between the germline ends. The CDR3 extends over 15 amino acids. The germline V gene encodes CDR1 SNHLY and CDR2 FYNNEI. The CDR3 loop is CASPGPSESYNEQFF. The CDR3 DNA is TGTGCCAGCCCGGGACCTAGCGAGTCCTACAATGAGCAGTTCTTC. Full variable domain (missing parts from reference TRBV2 and TRBJ2-1): EPEVTQTPSHQVTQMGQEVILRCVPISNHLYFYWYRQILGQKVEFLVSFYNNEISEKSEIFDDQFSVERPDGSNFTLKIRSTKLEDSAMYFCASPGPSESYNEQFFGPGTRLTVL.

J is TRBJ1-5 and V is TRBV7-2; no reliable D call. Trimming took off 2 bases at V and 3 bases at J, with 2 bases between the two ends. The CDR3 consists of 12 residues. CDR1 and CDR2 (germline): SGHTA, FQGNSA. CDR3 coding DNA: TGTGCCAGCAGCTTATACAATCAGCCCCAGCATTTT. It is translated as CASSLYNQPQHF.

This chain connects TRBV9 to TRBJ2-5; 7 positions match TRBD2. Looked up from germline, CDR1 is SGDLS and CDR2 is YYNGEE. With 3 bases clipped from V and 1 base from J, the junction kept 6 bases outside the gene matches. This CDR3 is 15 amino acids long. The DNA of the CDR3 is TGTGCCAGCAGCGGTGGGGGGGTTGGCCAAGAGACCCAGTACTTC. It encodes CASSGGGVGQETQYF.

J is TRBJ1-6 and V is TRBV19, with D maybe TRBD1 (6 bases). This CDR3 has 14 amino acids. Per germline, CDR1 LNHDA and CDR2 SQIVND (reference sequence). V shed 6 bases and J shed 7 bases, with 13 bases lying between them. The CDR3 DNA reads as TGTGCCAGTAGGGACAGTTATGGGAATTCACCCCTCCACTTT. This encodes CASRDSYGNSPLHF.

The genes are TRBV7-2 and TRBJ2-1, with D uncertain. Deletions cut 4 bases from V and 7 bases from J, with 8 bases between. This CDR3 has 12 residues. Germline CDR1 is SGHTA and CDR2 is FQGNSA. The CDR3: CASSYLRNEQFF. Here the CDR3 DNA reads TGTGCCAGCAGCTATCTCCGGAATGAGCAGTTCTTC.

The rearrangement joins TRBV28 to TRBJ1-2, with TRBD1 as a possible D gene (6 bases). Germline CDR1 is MDHEN and CDR2 is SYDVKM. This CDR3 has 15 amino acids. V shed 5 bases and J shed 4 bases, with 17 bases lying between them. The CDR3 coding sequence is TGTGCCAGCAGTACCCCTACAGGGCCCAGCTATGGCTACACCTTC. Its translation is CASSTPTGPSYGYTF.